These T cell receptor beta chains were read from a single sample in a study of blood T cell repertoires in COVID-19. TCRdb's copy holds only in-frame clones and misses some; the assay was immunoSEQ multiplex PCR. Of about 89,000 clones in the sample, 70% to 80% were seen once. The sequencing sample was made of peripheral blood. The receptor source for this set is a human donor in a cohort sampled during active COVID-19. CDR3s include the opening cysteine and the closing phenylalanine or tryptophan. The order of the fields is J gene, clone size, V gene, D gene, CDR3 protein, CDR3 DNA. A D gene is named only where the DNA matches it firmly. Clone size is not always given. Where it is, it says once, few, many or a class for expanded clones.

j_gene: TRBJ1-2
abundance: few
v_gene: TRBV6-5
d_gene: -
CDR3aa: CASSYSMRGRDYGYTF
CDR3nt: TGTGCCAGCAGTTACTCGATGCGGGGGCGCGACTATGGCTACACCTTC

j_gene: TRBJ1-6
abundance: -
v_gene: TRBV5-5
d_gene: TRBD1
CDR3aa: CASSFNRGQNSPLHF
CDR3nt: TGTGCCAGCAGCTTTAACAGGGGGCAGAATTCACCCCTCCACTTT

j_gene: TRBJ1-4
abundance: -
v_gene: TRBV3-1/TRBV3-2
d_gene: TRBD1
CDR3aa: CASSQRGQGGEKLFF
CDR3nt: TGTGCCAGCAGCCAGAGGGGACAGGGCGGTGAAAAACTGTTTTTT

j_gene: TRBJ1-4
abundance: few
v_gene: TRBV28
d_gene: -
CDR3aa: CASSTGGGRNEKLFF
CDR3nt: TGTGCCAGCAGTACGGGGGGGGGCAGAAATGAAAAACTGTTTTTT

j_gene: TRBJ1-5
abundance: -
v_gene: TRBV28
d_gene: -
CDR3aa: CASSLGSPVGQPQHF
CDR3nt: TGTGCCAGCAGTTTAGGTAGCCCGGTAGGTCAGCCCCAGCATTTT

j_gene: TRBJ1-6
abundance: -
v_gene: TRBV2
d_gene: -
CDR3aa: CASRQVNSPLHF
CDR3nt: TGTGCCAGCCGACAAGTAAATTCACCCCTCCACTTT

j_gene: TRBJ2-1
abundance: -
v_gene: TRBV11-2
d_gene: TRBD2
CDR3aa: CATKGLAGLNEQFF
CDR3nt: TGTGCCACCAAGGGACTAGCGGGCCTCAATGAGCAGTTCTTC

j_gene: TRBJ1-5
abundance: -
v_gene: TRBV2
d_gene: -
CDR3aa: CASSEGGYSNQPQHF
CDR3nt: TGTGCCAGCAGTGAAGGGGGCTATAGCAATCAGCCCCAGCATTTT

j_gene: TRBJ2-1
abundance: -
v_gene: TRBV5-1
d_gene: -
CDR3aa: CASSLEGSYNEQFF
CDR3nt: TGCGCCAGCAGCTTAGAGGGATCCTACAATGAGCAGTTCTTC

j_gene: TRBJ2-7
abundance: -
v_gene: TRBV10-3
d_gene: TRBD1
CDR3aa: CAISGQGVGEQYF
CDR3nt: TGTGCCATCAGTGGACAGGGGGTCGGCGAGCAGTACTTC

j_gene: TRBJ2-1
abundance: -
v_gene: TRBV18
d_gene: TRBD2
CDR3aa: CASSPAAGAPYNEQFF
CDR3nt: TGTGCCAGCTCACCTGCAGCGGGAGCCCCCTACAATGAGCAGTTCTTC

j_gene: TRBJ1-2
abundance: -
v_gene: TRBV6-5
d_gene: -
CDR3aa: CASSRQDYYGYTF
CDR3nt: TGTGCCAGCAGCCGTCAGGATTACTATGGCTACACCTTC

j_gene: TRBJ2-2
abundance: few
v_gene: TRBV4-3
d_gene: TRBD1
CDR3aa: CASSLQGPGELFF
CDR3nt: TGCGCCAGCAGCCTACAGGGGCCCGGGGAGCTGTTTTTT

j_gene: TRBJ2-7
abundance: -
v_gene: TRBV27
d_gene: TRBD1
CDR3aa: CASSSTSGTGNSYEQYF
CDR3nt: TGTGCCAGCAGTTCCACTTCCGGGACAGGGAACTCCTACGAGCAGTACTTC

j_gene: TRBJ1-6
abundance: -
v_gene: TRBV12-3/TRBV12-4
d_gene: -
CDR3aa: CASSSGYSPLHF
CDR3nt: TGTGCCAGCAGTTCGGGATATTCACCCCTCCACTTT

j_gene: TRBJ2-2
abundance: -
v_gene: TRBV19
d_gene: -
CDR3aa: CASSTGGRTGELFF
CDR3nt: TGTGCCAGTAGCACCGGAGGTCGTACCGGGGAGCTGTTTTTT

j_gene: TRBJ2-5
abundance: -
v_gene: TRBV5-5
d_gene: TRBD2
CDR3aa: CASSPLGVRVAGGQETQYF
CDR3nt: TGTGCCAGCAGCCCCCTCGGGGTTCGAGTAGCGGGAGGCCAAGAGACCCAGTACTTC

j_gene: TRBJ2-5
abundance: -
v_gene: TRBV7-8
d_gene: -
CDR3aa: CASSLVFGLGETQYF
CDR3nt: TGTGCCAGCAGCTTGGTATTCGGACTGGGGGAGACCCAGTACTTC

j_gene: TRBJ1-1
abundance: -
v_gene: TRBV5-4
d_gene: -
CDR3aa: CASSLEGRGTEAFF
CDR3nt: TGTGCCAGCAGCTTGGAGGGGCGGGGCACTGAAGCTTTCTTT

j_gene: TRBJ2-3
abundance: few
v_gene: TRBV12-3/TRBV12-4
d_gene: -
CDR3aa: CASSPSTDTQYF
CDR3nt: TGTGCCAGCAGTCCGAGCACAGATACGCAGTATTTT

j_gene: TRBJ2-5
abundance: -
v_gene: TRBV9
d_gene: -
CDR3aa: CASSAAGVQETQYF
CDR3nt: TGTGCCAGCAGCGCCGCAGGGGTCCAAGAGACCCAGTACTTC

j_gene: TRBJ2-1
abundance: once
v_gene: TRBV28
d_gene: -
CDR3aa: CASISDNEQFF
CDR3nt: TGTGCCAGCATAAGCGACAATGAGCAGTTCTTC

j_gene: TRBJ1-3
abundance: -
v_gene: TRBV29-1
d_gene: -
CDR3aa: CSVGITGNWANTIYF
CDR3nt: TGCAGCGTTGGAATAACAGGGAATTGGGCCAACACCATATATTTT

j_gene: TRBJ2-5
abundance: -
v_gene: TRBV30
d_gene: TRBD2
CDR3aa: CAWSGGPSGSKKTQYF
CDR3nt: TGTGCCTGGAGTGGAGGGCCTAGCGGGAGTAAGAAGACCCAGTACTTC

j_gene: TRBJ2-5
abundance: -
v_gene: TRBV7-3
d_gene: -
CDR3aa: CASSRLIVTGETQYF
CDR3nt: TGTGCCAGCAGCCGACTCATAGTTACGGGAGAGACCCAGTACTTC

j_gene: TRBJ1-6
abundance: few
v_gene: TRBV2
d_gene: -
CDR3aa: CASSRQGNSPLHF
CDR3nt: TGTGCCAGCAGTCGGCAGGGGAATTCACCCCTCCACTTT

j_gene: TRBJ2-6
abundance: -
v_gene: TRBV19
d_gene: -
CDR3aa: CASSKQARLVRANVLTF
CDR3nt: TGTGCCAGTAGTAAACAGGCCCGATTAGTGAGGGCCAACGTCCTGACTTTC

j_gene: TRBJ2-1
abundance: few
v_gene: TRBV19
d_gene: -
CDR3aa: CASSRGRVEEQFF
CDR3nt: TGTGCCAGTAGTAGGGGGCGCGTCGAGGAGCAGTTCTTC

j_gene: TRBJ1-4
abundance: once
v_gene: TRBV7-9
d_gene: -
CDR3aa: CASSLITAEEKLFF
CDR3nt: TGTGCCAGCAGCTTAATTACTGCCGAAGAAAAACTGTTTTTT

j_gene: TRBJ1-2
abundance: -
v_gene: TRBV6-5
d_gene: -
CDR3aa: CASTQGFGYTF
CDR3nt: TGTGCCAGCACCCAGGGGTTTGGCTACACCTTC

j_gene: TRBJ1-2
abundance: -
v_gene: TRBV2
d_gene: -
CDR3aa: CASSVEGPSSGYTF
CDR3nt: TGTGCCAGCAGTGTCGAGGGCCCGTCCTCCGGCTACACCTTC

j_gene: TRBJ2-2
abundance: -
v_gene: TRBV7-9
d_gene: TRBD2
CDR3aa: CASEAPGLAGRTGELFF
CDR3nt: TGTGCCAGCGAAGCCCCGGGACTAGCGGGACGGACCGGGGAGCTGTTTTTT

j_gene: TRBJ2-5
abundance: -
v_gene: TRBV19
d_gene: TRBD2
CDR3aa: CASTSGGYQETQYF
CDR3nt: TGTGCCAGTACTAGCGGGGGGTACCAAGAGACCCAGTACTTC

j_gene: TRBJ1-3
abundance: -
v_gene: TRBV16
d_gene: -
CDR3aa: CASSRVAGANSGNTIYF
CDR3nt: TGTGCCAGCAGCAGGGTGGCAGGGGCCAACTCTGGAAACACCATATATTTT

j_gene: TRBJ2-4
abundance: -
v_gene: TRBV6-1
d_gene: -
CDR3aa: CASSEGQGVGIQYF
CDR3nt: TGTGCCAGCAGTGAGGGGCAGGGCGTCGGCATTCAGTACTTC

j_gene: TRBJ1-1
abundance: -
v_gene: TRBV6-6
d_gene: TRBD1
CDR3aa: CASRLAQGRSEAFF
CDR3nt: TGTGCCAGCAGGCTAGCACAGGGGCGTAGTGAAGCTTTCTTT

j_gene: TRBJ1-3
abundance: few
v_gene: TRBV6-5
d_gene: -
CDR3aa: CASSYDRLGNTIYF
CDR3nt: TGTGCCAGCAGTTACGACCGACTCGGAAACACCATATATTTT

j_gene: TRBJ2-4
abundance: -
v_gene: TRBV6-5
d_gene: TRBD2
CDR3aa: CASIPGGGRTNIQYF
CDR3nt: TGTGCCAGCATTCCGGGGGGTGGGAGGACAAACATTCAGTACTTC

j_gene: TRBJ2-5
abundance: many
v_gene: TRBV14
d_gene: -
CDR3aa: CASSQGRTQYF
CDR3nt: TGTGCCAGCAGCCAAGGGAGGACCCAGTACTTC

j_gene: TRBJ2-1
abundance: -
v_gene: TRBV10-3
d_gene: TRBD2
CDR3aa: CAISERVAGPYNEQFF
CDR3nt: TGTGCCATCAGTGAGAGGGTAGCGGGCCCTTACAATGAGCAGTTCTTC

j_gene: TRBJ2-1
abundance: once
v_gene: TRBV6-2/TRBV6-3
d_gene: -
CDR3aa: CASSPGVLVWNEQFF
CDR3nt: TGTGCCAGCAGTCCGGGGGTACTGGTCTGGAATGAGCAGTTCTTC

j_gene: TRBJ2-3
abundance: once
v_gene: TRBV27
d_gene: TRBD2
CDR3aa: CASSTSGGDTQYF
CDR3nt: TGTGCCAGTTCAACTAGCGGGGGGGATACGCAGTATTTT

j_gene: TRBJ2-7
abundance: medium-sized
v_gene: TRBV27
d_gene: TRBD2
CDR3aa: CASSVRDYYEQYF
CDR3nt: TGTGCCAGCAGTGTCCGGGACTACTATGAGCAGTACTTC

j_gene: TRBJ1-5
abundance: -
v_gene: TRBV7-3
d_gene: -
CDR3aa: CASSPGVQPQHF
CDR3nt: TGTGCCAGCAGCCCAGGGGTTCAGCCCCAGCATTTT

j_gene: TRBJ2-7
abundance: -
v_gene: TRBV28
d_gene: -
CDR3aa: CASSRTIPEQYF
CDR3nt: TGTGCCAGCAGCCGGACTATCCCCGAGCAGTACTTC

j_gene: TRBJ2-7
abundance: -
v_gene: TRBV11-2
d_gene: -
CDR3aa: CASSLAWGRVAYEQYF
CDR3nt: TGTGCCAGCAGCTTAGCGTGGGGCAGGGTCGCTTACGAGCAGTACTTC

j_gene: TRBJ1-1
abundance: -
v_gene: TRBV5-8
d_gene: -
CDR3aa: CASSLGPGIMAFF
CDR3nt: TGTGCCAGCAGCCTAGGCCCGGGAATAATGGCTTTCTTT

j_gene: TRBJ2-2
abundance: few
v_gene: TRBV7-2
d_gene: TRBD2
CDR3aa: CASLPRTSGHGELFF
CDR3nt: TGTGCCAGCCTCCCCCGGACTAGCGGGCACGGGGAGCTGTTTTTT

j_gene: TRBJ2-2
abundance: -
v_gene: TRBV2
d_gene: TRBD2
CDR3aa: CASEWEGHGSGELFF
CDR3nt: TGTGCTTCCGAGTGGGAGGGCCATGGAAGCGGGGAGCTGTTTTTT

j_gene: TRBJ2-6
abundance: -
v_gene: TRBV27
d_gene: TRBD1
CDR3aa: CASSLSLRTGGAGANVLTF
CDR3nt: TGTGCCAGCAGTTTATCGTTGAGGACAGGAGGCGCTGGGGCCAACGTCCTGACTTTC

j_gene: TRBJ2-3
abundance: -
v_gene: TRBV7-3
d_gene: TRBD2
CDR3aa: CASSLGSSGKTDTQYF
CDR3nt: TGTGCCAGCAGCTTAGGGTCTAGCGGGAAAACAGATACGCAGTATTTT